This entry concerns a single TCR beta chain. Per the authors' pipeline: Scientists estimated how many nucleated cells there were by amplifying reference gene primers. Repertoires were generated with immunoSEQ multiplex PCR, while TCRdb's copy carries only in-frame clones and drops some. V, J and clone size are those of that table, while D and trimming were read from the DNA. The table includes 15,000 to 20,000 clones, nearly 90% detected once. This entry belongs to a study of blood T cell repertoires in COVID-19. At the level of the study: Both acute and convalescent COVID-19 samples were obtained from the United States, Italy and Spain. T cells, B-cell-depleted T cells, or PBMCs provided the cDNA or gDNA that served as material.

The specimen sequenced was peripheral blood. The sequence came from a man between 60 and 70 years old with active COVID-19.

CDR3 amino acids: CAWSTGQGGGSYGYTF. In DNA form, the CDR3 reads TGTGCCTGGAGTACGGGACAGGGGGGAGGGAGCTATGGCTACACCTTC. This chain joins TRBV30 and TRBJ1-2, with 11 bases lining up with TRBD1. Germline CDR1 and CDR2: GTSNPN and SVGIG (reference sequence). CDR3 length: 16 residues. After removal of 2 bases from V and 4 bases from J, the junction contained 9 bases not matched to a gene.